This T cell receptor beta chain was found in a study of T-cell reconstitution after alpha-beta-depleted transplantation in children. Whole-study results and caveats: Reportedly, roughly two months post-transplant, alpha-beta T cells arose from several hundred expanded graft clones.

Unique molecular identifiers featured in how the TCRbeta library was prepared. TCRdb passed the PCR reads through MiXCR, listing each CDR3 protein once. The sample yields thousands of distinct CDR3 sequences, about 12% seen once. The ends were cut back, 8 bases at V and 2 bases at J, with 17 bases in the middle. Germline assignment: CDR1 DFQATT and CDR2 SNEGSKA (reference sequence). CDR3 length equals 14 residues. There are many counts of this clonotype. Antigen: not known. The chain is built from TRBV20-1 and TRBJ2-3; D ambiguous. The sample here was PBMCs, mostly from graft donor cells, taken 60 days after TCRalphabeta/CD19-depleted stem cell transplant. This sequence was found in a patient aged 2-15 years who had a stem cell transplant for inherited bone marrow failure, so the T cells may come from the graft donor. CDR3 in DNA: TGCAGTCGAACCCCGGCAGCCTACACAGATACGCAGTATTTT. Residues: CSRTPAAYTDTQYF.